This T cell receptor beta chain is from a study of shared clonotypes between healthy human individuals. Notes on the study in general: When naive CD4 clonotypes were compared across several donors, 5% to 5.5% were shared. Naive subsets generally exceeded memory subsets in estimated richness.

In the case of this clone: Its antigen is as yet unknown.

Sorted-subset replicate PCR reactions were performed with approximately 200 ng DNA, corresponding to tens of thousands of T cell genomes. TCRdb keeps only in-frame clones here, not all; method: immunoSEQ multiplex PCR. The data show approximately 620,000 clones, 95% to 98% seen once. The study separated CD4+ cells into CD45RA+ naive and CD45RA-negative memory subsets. The sequence was collected from a woman aged 25-40 years in good health. The sequenced sample was naive CD4+ T cells sorted from blood. Specified subset: CD45RA+ positively selected.

For the CDR3, the DNA is TGTGCCAGCAGTGAGCCGGACGGAGACTATGGCTACACCTTC. It specifies CASSEPDGDYGYTF. This chain connects TRBV6-4 to TRBJ1-2; the D is unclear. Trimming took off 3 bases at V and 3 bases at J, with 11 bases between the two ends. The CDR3 length is 14 residues. Germline CDR1 MRHNA, CDR2 SNTAGT.